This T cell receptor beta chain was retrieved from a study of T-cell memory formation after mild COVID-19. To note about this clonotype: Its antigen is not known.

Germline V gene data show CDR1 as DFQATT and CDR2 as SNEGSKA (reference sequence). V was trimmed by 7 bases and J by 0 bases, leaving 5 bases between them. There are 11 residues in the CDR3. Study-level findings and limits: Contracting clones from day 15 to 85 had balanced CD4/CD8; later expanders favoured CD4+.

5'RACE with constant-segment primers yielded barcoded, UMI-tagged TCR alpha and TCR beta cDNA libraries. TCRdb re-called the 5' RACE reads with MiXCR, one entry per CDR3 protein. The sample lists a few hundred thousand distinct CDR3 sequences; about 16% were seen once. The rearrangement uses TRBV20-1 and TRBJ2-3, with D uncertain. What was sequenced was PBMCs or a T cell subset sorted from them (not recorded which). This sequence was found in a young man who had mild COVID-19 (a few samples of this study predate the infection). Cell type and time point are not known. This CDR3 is CSGGSTDTQYF. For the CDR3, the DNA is TGCAGTGGAGGTAGCACAGATACGCAGTATTTT.